This TCR beta chain was sequenced for a study of neurological immune-mediated disorders. Study results and limitations: Sharing of CDR3 amino acid sequences among expanded clones across subjects was absent, suggesting private repertoires in all groups.

Time point described: technical triplicate 3. In this sample, this clonotype turned up many times. Its antigen is as yet unknown. TCRdb recomputed calls from the 5' RACE reads with MiXCR, one row per CDR3 protein. The data hold about 44,000 distinct CDR3 sequences, with 20% to 25% observed a single time. The sequencing sample was made of PBMCs. This receptor was taken from a man aged 55 to 70 with HTLV-1-associated myelopathy (HAM/TSP).

CDR3 region: CASSLSNEQFF. In DNA, the CDR3 is TGTGCCAGCAGCCTCTCCAATGAGCAGTTCTTC. This chain links TRBV3-1 with TRBJ2-1; D remains unclear. Trimming took off 4 bases at V and 6 bases at J, with 4 bases between the two ends. The CDR3 length is 11 residues. Germline CDR1 reads LGHDT; CDR2 reads YNNKEL (reference sequence).